This paragraph covers one T cell receptor (beta chain) sequence. Its antigen is still unknown. No much larger clonotype is one base removed from it; base qualities were not supplied. The data were taken from a study of blood T cell repertoires in COVID-19 (dated by TCRdb to 2020 to 2021). Background for the entire study: Samples covering the acute and convalescent phases of COVID-19 were provided by collaborators in the United States, Italy and Spain. The material from the prospective study consisted of cDNA or gDNA derived from T cells, B-cell-depleted T cells, or PBMCs. Deeply sampled blood TCRbeta repertoires from subjects exposed to, actively infected with, or recovered from COVID-19 were included in the dataset. The repertoires were released in a freely available public database meant as a resource for research on the immune response to SARS-CoV-2. Samples came from the ongoing ImmuneRACE study (first 160 participants) plus 1,254 subjects from 6 global collaborators. The sample metadata nearly always contained a de-identified subject ID, COVID-19 status, age in years and sex. HLA class I and class II types, where available, came from metadata supplied by the sample provider rather than from assay-based typing. The paper as a whole reports these results and caveats: How much clinical and demographic metadata was included differed by source and by participant, and the metadata was provided uncurated.

The immunoSEQ Assay, a bias-controlled multiplex PCR, was used to amplify TCRbeta CDR3 regions from genomic DNA. Per the original workflow: Nucleated cell counts per sample were estimated from amplification of reference gene primers within the assay. To quantify the absolute abundance of each unique TCRbeta CDR3 rearrangement, sequence reads were collapsed and filtered. For each sample, productive Simpson clonality was calculated as the square root of Simpson's diversity index over productive rearrangements. Held by TCRdb, this immuneACCESS table contains in-frame sequences only and omits some clones. Under half of the omission traces to an unresolved V gene where checked; the cause of the rest is unknown. The V and J calls and clone size are taken from that table; D and trimming were inferred from the DNA. This sample gives some 250,000 clones in total; 88% of them show up just once. Together, the top ten hold about 0.7% of the sample.

Collaborating institutions collected whole blood in K2EDTA tubes following their own protocols. Collaborator samples were shipped for TCRbeta analysis as frozen whole blood, isolated PBMCs, or DNA extracted from either sample type. V has 8 bases trimmed and J has 5 bases trimmed; junction bases matching no gene number 15. In the germline V gene, CDR1 corresponds to MDHEN and CDR2 to SYDVKM. Reading from cysteine to phenylalanine, the CDR3 counts 16 amino acids. Left in the record is the CDR3 DNA by itself, 48 bases read in frame from the first base. The chain joins TRBV28 to TRBJ1-1; TRBD1 aligns with 9 central bases. Sequenced input: peripheral blood. This TCR was recovered from a human donor in a cohort sampled during active COVID-19. CDR3 loop: CASLTGATGGKTEAFF. The nucleotides read TGTGCCAGCCTTACGGGGGCGACAGGGGGTAAGACTGAAGCTTTCTTT.